The clone carrying this T cell receptor beta chain was detected a few times. The sample belongs to a study of blood T cell repertoires in COVID-19. Study in general: Some COVID-19 samples were acute and others convalescent; all came from the United States, Italy and Spain. PBMCs, B-cell-depleted T cells, or T cells provided the cDNA or gDNA that made up the material.

This CDR3 is built from 14 residues. Germline-derived CDR1 and CDR2 are MDHEN and SYDVKM. Germline trimming cut 7 bases from V and 6 bases from J; bases unmatched to any gene: 12. In the original analysis: For nucleated cells, counts were estimated from reference gene primer amplification. TCRdb's table, derived via immunoSEQ multiplex PCR, lists solely in-frame clones and lacks some. Clone size and the V and J calls come from that table; the DNA yielded D and trimming. The table lists some 33,000 clones, less than 95% of them singletons. The sample was peripheral blood. The rearrangement uses TRBV28 and TRBJ2-7, with TRBD2 matching over 7 bases. The source is a man between 65 and 85 years old with active or convalescent COVID-19. The CDR3 spells CASMTGRTPGEQYF. CDR3 coding DNA: TGTGCCAGCATGACCGGGAGGACACCCGGCGAGCAGTACTTC.